Sequencing of this TCR beta chain was carried out in a study of cytomegalovirus exposure and HLA in healthy donors. Points from the study as a whole: In vitro data verified a few CMV-associated chains as specific for CMV antigens. A later analysis showed TCR association rates differing by HLA locus, peaking at DRB1 and lowest at HLA-C. The authors assumed roughly uniform sequencing depth across donors for presence/absence analyses.

Trimming removed 5 bases from V and 6 bases from J; junction bases left unmatched: 4. Per germline, CDR1 SNHLY and CDR2 FYNNEI. This CDR3 has 12 residues. As for this clone: What it binds is unknown.

The PCR contained 60 Vbeta and 13 Jbeta primers. Assay: immunoSEQ multiplex PCR; the TCRdb copy retains only in-frame clones and omits some. Seen here are 84,000 or so clones, around 73% observed once, and the top ten hold around 3.2%. This TCR derives from a middle-aged man in good health and CMV-seronegative. This chain joins TRBV2 and TRBJ2-7, with 7 bases lining up with TRBD1. Sequencing used PBMCs. CDR3 residues: CASSTGVFEQYF. DNA of the CDR3: TGTGCCAGCAGTACAGGGGTCTTCGAGCAGTACTTC.